This TCR beta chain is drawn from a study of cytomegalovirus exposure and HLA in healthy donors. The CDR3 extends over 15 amino acids. In germline, CDR1 is MGHRA, CDR2 YSYEKL. The trim removed 3 bases at V and 2 bases at J, leaving 2 bases unmatched. For this clone: The antigen remains unidentified.

PCR was performed using 60 Vbeta and 13 Jbeta primers. Data came from immunoSEQ multiplex PCR; TCRdb stores just in-frame clones and leaves some out. This sample has approximately 170,000 clones, with 65% to 85% found just once. Whole-study results and caveats: Several V segments, TRBV6-2 and TRBV6-3 among them, could not be told apart and were dropped. In a later analysis, a missense DCLRE1C variant was linked to TCR beta V- and J-gene trimming. According to the study, roughly 160 TCR beta chains were cytomegalovirus-associated.

This sequence was found in a woman between 18 and 29 years old in good health and CMV-seronegative. The specimen sequenced was PBMCs. The chain uses TRBV4-1 and TRBJ2-2; 8 bases are a match to TRBD1. The CDR3 sequence: CASSQDRVNTGELFF. Here the CDR3 DNA reads TGCGCCAGCAGCCAGGACAGGGTCAACACCGGGGAGCTGTTTTTT.